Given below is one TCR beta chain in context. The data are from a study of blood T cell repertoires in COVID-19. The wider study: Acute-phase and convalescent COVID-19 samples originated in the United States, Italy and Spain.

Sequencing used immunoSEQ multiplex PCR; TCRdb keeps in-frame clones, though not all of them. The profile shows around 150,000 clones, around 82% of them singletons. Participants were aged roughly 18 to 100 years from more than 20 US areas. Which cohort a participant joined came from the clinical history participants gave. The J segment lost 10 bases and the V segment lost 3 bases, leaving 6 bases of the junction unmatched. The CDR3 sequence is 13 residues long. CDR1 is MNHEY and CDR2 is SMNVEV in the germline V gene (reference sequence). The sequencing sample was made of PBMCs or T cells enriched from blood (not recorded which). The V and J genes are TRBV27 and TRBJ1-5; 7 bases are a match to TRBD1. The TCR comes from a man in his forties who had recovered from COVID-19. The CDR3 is CASSFGVGGPQHF. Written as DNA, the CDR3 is TGTGCCAGCAGTTTTGGGGTAGGGGGCCCCCAGCATTTT.